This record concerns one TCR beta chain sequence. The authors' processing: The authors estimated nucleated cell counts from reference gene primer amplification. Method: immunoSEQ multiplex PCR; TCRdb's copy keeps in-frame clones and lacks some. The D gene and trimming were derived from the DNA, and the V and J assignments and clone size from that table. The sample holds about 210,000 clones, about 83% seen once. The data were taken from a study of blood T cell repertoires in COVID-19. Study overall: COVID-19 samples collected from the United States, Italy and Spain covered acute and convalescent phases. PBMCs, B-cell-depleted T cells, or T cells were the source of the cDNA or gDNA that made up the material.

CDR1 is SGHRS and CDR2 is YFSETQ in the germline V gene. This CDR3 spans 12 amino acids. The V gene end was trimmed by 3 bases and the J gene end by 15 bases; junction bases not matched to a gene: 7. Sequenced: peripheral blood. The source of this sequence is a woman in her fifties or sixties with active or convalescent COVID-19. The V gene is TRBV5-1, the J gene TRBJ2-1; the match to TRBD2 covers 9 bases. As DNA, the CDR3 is TGCGCCAGCAGCTCGGGACTAGCAGGTCCGTTCTTC. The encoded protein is CASSSGLAGPFF.